Each of the 9 T cell receptor beta chains below was sequenced from the same sample in a study of CD8 T cells in Susac syndrome (dated 2019 in TCRdb). The library was prepared using the immunoSEQ multiplex PCR assay. RNA was extracted with the RNeasy kit and roughly 0.45 to 1 ug was reverse transcribed using random hexamers. The public reads were run again by TCRdb, first through fastp at Q25 and then through MiXCR, and only productive beta chains were kept. Each entry is one CDR3 protein sequence, shown with its most common DNA and genes. This sample comprises about 190,000 distinct CDR3 sequences, just under 95% of them detected only once. The ten largest clones capture 0.15% to 0.2% of the sample. What was sequenced was CD8+ T cells from PBMCs. The receptors were gathered from a human donor with Susac syndrome.

The chain joins TRBV12-3 or TRBV12-4 to TRBJ2-2; TRBD1 agrees at 7 bases. J was trimmed by 2 bases and V by 9 bases; bases with no gene match: 6. The CDR3 sequence is 14 residues long. The chain's CDR3 is CASGRDSNTGELFF. CDR3 DNA sequence: TGTGCCAGTGGACGGGACAGCAACACCGGGGAGCTGTTTTTT.

This chain connects TRBV20-1 to TRBJ2-4; tentative D call: TRBD1 (6 bases). The CDR3 sequence is 15 residues long. Germline CDR1 is DFQATT and CDR2 is SNEGSKA (reference sequence). V lost 4 bases and J 7 bases, leaving 20 bases between the germline ends. The CDR3 coding sequence is TGCAGTGCTACCTCGCAGGGGCCAGTGGGGAACATTCAGTACTTC. Translation: CSATSQGPVGNIQYF.

The chain links TRBV6-5 to TRBJ2-1; D is ambiguous. V was clipped by 4 bases and J by 6 bases, with 16 bases between them. The CDR3 covers 15 residues. Germline CDR1 is MNHEY and CDR2 is SVGAGI. The CDR3 DNA reads TGTGCCAGCAGTTCGCAGGACCCCCGCCCCAATGAGCAGTTCTTC. Its protein is CASSSQDPRPNEQFF.

The genes are TRBV12-3 or TRBV12-4 and TRBJ1-1; weak D call: TRBD1 (5 bases). V lost 6 bases to trimming and J lost 1 base, with 9 bases between them. This CDR3 spans 13 amino acids. The CDR3 region has the DNA TGTGCCAGCAGCGACAGTCCGAACACTGAAGCTTTCTTT. The encoded protein is CASSDSPNTEAFF.

The CDR3 region has the DNA TGCGCCAGCAGTCAATCGTGCCCAGGGAGACTCTCCTACGAGCAGTACTTC. This translates into CASSQSCPGRLSYEQYF. The rearrangement links TRBV23-1 to TRBJ2-7, with D perhaps assigned TRBD1 or TRBD2 (5 bases each). TRBV23-1 is an open reading frame whose function is uncertain. This CDR3 has 17 amino acids. Trimming removed 0 bases from V and 0 bases from J, with 15 bases in between.

The chain joins TRBV27 to TRBJ2-7; D is perhaps TRBD1 (6 bases). Germline CDR1 is MNHEY and CDR2 is SMNVEV (reference sequence). This CDR3 comprises 12 residues. V gave up 7 bases and J gave up 2 bases, with 9 bases separating them. The DNA of the CDR3 is TGTGCCAGCATAGGGGGAACCTACGAGCAGTACTTC. Its translation: CASIGGTYEQYF.

The J gene is TRBJ2-7, the V gene TRBV6-6; 10 bases line up with TRBD2. After removal of 2 bases from V and 3 bases from J, the junction contained 4 bases not matched to a gene. The CDR3 length is 15 residues. Germline loops: CDR1 MNHNY, CDR2 SVGAGI (reference sequence). In DNA, the CDR3 is TGTGCCAGCAGTTACGGGACTAGCGTCTACTACGAGCAGTACTTC. Amino acids: CASSYGTSVYYEQYF.

The CDR3 reads CASWGVAGKYNEQFF. CDR3 bases: TGTGCCAGCTGGGGGGTAGCGGGAAAATACAATGAGCAGTTCTTC. The gene calls are TRBV5-6 and TRBJ2-1; 8 bases are a match to TRBD2. This CDR3 has 15 residues. Trimming removed 7 bases from V and 4 bases from J; junction bases left unmatched: 10. Germline values: CDR1 SGHDT, CDR2 YYEEEE.

The V gene is TRBV12-3 or TRBV12-4, the J gene TRBJ1-5; D call uncertain. The V end was cut by 2 bases, the J end by 2 bases, with 10 bases between. This CDR3 has 15 amino acids. The CDR3 region has the DNA TGTGCCAGCAGTTTATCGGGGATGGGCAATCAGCCCCAGCATTTT. The encoded protein is CASSLSGMGNQPQHF.